This paragraph reports one TCR beta chain. What it binds is unknown. These data come from a study of PD-1 blockade in mismatch repair-deficient tumors. All patients were mismatch repair deficient, assessed by either PCR or immunohistochemistry. Study-wide results and caveats: After pembrolizumab, tumor-resident clones rose rapidly, then generally contracted before radiologic responses.

Method: immunoSEQ multiplex PCR; TCRdb's copy keeps in-frame clones and lacks some. The data contain 40,000 to 60,000 clones, around 85% of them singletons. CDR1 and CDR2 (germline): MNHEY, SMNVEV (reference sequence). The CDR3 length is 16 residues. Trimming cost V 2 bases and J 4 bases, with 17 bases left between them. Specimen: peripheral blood, collected about 4.5 months after starting pembrolizumab. The chain couples TRBV27 to TRBJ2-5; D may correspond to TRBD1 or TRBD2 (5 bases each). This sequence was found in an adult with mismatch repair-deficient cancer. DNA for the CDR3: TGTGCCAGCAGTTTAGACGCCAGGGCCGGAGGAGAGACCCAGTACTTC. Translated: CASSLDARAGGETQYF.